This TCR beta chain was observed in a study of blood T cell repertoires in COVID-19. Per the germline V gene, CDR1 is KGHSH and CDR2 is LQKENI. This CDR3 comprises 15 residues. Trimming at V came to 3 bases and at J to 7 bases, leaving 5 bases not matched to a gene. Original processing methods: The assay estimated nucleated cells by amplifying reference gene primers. The table came from immunoSEQ multiplex PCR; TCRdb's copy has only in-frame clones and leaves some out. The V and J calls and clone size are taken from that table; D and trimming were inferred from the DNA. The sample contains approximately 500,000 clones, roughly 89% of which appear only once.

The sample consisted of peripheral blood. This clonotype originated in a woman aged 50 to 65 with COVID-19, enrolled during active disease. The chain has TRBV18 and TRBJ1-5; the match to TRBD1 covers 11 bases. CDR3 nucleotide sequence: TGTGCCAGCTCACCTCGGACAGGGGGCGAACAGCCCCAGCATTTT. Its translation: CASSPRTGGEQPQHF.